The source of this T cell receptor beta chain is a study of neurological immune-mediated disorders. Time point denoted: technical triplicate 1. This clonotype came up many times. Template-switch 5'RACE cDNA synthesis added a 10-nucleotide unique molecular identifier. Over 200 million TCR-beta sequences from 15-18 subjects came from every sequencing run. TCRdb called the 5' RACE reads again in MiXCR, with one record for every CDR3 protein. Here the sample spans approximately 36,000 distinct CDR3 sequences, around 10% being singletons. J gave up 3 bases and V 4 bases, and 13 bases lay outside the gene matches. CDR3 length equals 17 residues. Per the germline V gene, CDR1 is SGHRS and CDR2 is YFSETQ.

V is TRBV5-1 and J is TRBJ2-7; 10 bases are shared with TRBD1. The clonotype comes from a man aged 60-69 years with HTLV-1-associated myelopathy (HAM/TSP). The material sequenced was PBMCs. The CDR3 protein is CASSHGLGQGERYEQYF. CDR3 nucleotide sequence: TGCGCCAGCAGCCACGGACTAGGACAGGGGGAACGCTACGAGCAGTACTTC.